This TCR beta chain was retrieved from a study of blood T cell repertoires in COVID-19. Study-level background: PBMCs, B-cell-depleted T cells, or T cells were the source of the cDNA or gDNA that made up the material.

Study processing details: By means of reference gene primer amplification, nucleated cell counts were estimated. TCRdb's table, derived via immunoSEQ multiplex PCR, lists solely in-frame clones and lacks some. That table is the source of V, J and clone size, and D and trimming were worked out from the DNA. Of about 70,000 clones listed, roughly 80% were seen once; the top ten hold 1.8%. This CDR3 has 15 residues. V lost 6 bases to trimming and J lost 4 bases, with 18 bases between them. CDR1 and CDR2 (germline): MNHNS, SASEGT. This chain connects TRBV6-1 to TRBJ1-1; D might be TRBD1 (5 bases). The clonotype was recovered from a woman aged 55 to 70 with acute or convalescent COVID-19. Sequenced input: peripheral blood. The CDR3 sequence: CASSLGGGRGTEAFF. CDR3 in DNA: TGTGCCAGCAGCCTCGGCGGGGGTCGCGGCACTGAAGCTTTCTTT.